These 10 T cell receptor beta chains were all obtained from the same sample, sequenced in a study of blood T cell repertoires in COVID-19. The protocol was immunoSEQ multiplex PCR, while the TCRdb copy is restricted to in-frame clones and leaves out a portion. The sample records about 310,000 clones, 80% to 90% being singletons. The specimen sequenced was peripheral blood. Receptor source: a man between 45 and 60 years old with active or convalescent COVID-19.

This chain joins TRBV6-5 and TRBJ1-2, with TRBD1 matching over 7 bases. CDR3 length: 14 amino acids. Germline V gene sequence: CDR1 MNHEY, CDR2 SVGAGI. J gave up 3 bases and V 7 bases, and 8 bases lay outside the gene matches. CDR3 DNA: TGTGCCAGCACCCGGGACAGCTTATACTATGGCTACACCTTC. It translates to CASTRDSLYYGYTF.

The V call is TRBV23-1, the J call TRBJ1-5; 7 bases are a match to TRBD1. TRBV23-1 falls under the ORF class, with uncertain function. J was trimmed by 1 base and V by 0 bases; bases with no gene match: 12. The CDR3 is 19 residues long. The CDR3 DNA reads TGCGCCAGCAGTCAATCCCAGCTAAACAGGGGACCCAGCAATCAGCCCCAGCATTTT. Translated: CASSQSQLNRGPSNQPQHF.

The chain couples TRBV5-1 to TRBJ1-1; possible D gene TRBD1, 5 bases. Germline values: CDR1 SGHRS, CDR2 YFSETQ. V lost 3 bases, J lost 7 bases, and 22 bases lay in between. The CDR3 loop spans 16 amino acids. CDR3: CASSSPGGRSKGEAFF. The CDR3 DNA sequence: TGCGCCAGCAGCTCCCCGGGGGGACGATCTAAGGGTGAAGCTTTCTTT.

The chain links TRBV28 to TRBJ2-7; D may be TRBD1 (5 bases). V was cut by 7 bases and J by 2 bases, with 15 bases left in between. Germline V gene sequence: CDR1 MDHEN, CDR2 SYDVKM. CDR3 length: 14 amino acids. CDR3 sequence: CASNPGQGTYEQYF. The CDR3 DNA follows: TGTGCCAGCAATCCAGGACAAGGGACCTACGAGCAGTACTTC.

The gene calls are TRBV2 and TRBJ2-5; weak D call: TRBD2 (6 bases). Trimming removed 6 bases at V and 4 bases at J, with 9 bases between. The CDR3 spans 12 residues. The germline V gene encodes CDR1 SNHLY and CDR2 FYNNEI. CDR3 sequence reads: CASRERVETQYF. In nucleotides, the CDR3 is TGTGCCAGCAGGGAGCGGGTAGAGACCCAGTACTTC.

This clone was seen only a few times. The genes are TRBV28 and TRBJ1-5; possibly TRBD1 for D (6 bases). Germline-derived CDR1 and CDR2 are MDHEN and SYDVKM. The CDR3 sequence is 14 residues long. Trimming stripped 3 bases from V and 7 bases from J, with 13 bases between. The CDR3 loop is CASSLFRGAQPQHF. CDR3 sequence (DNA): TGTGCCAGCAGTTTGTTCAGGGGCGCCCAGCCCCAGCATTTT.

The rearrangement uses TRBV18 and TRBJ2-3; 7 bases are shared with TRBD2. Germline assignment: CDR1 KGHSH and CDR2 LQKENI. J gave up 2 bases and V 1 base, and 9 bases lay outside the gene matches. The length of the CDR3 is 17 residues. CDR3: CASSPLSVGGITDTQYF. CDR3 sequence (DNA): TGTGCCAGCTCACCACTATCTGTCGGGGGGATCACAGATACGCAGTATTTT.

V usage is TRBV24-1 and J usage is TRBJ1-1; D might be TRBD1 (6 bases). CDR1 and CDR2 (germline): KGHDR, SFDVKD. The CDR3 extends over 13 amino acids. The V and J ends lost 0 bases and 11 bases respectively, with 12 bases between them. CDR3 sequence: CATSDLGGQGAFF. DNA for the CDR3: TGTGCCACCAGTGATTTGGGCGGGCAGGGGGCTTTCTTT.

V and J are TRBV7-9 and TRBJ1-2; TRBD1 matches at 8 bases. J lost 5 bases, V lost 0 bases, and 5 bases had no gene match. Per germline, CDR1 SEHNR and CDR2 FQNEAQ (reference sequence). This CDR3 is 15 amino acids long. The CDR3 coding sequence is TGTGCCAGCAGCTTAGCGGACAGGGCGGGGTATGGCTACACCTTC. Its translation: CASSLADRAGYGYTF.

The chain employs TRBV11-2 and TRBJ1-3; D uncertain. CDR1 is SGHAT, CDR2 FQNNGV, per germline. V shed 2 bases and J shed 2 bases, with 13 bases lying between them. The CDR3 runs 16 residues. The CDR3 loop is CASSLISPTAGNTIYF. CDR3 nucleotides: TGTGCCAGCAGCTTAATTTCCCCCACGGCTGGAAACACCATATATTTT. Complete variable domain (other parts from reference TRBV11-2 and TRBJ1-3): EAGVAQSPRYKIIEKRQSVAFWCNPISGHATLYWYQQILGQGPKLLIQFQNNGVVDDSQLPKDRFSAERLKGVDSTLKIQPAKLEDSAVYLCASSLISPTAGNTIYFGEGSWLTVV.